The 10 T cell receptor beta chains below come from one sample, sequenced in a study of beta chain features in type 1 diabetes. Investigators reverse transcribed all isolated RNA, so they sequenced expressed TCRB transcripts. Produced via immunoSEQ multiplex PCR; TCRdb's table is partial and in-frame only. The sample has 300,000 to 400,000 clones; about 13% are singletons. These receptors have no identified antigens. Study findings and constraints: Type 1 diabetes patients showed a moderate but significant shortening of TCRB CDR3s in all four CD4+ subsets.

The sequencing input was naive CD4+ T cells from blood. These receptors originate from a woman aged 18-29 years with type 1 diabetes.

The chain has TRBV11-2 and TRBJ1-2; no clear D. Germline values: CDR1 SGHAT, CDR2 FQNNGV. CDR3 size: 12 residues. V lost 1 base, J lost 5 bases, and 5 bases lay in between. The CDR3 DNA reads TGTGCCAGCAGCTTAGTCCCTTATGGCTACACCTTC. Protein sequence: CASSLVPYGYTF.

There are many counts of this clone. This chain links TRBV2 with TRBJ2-1, with 7 bases fitting TRBD2. Germline V gene sequence: CDR1 SNHLY, CDR2 FYNNEI. This CDR3 contains 12 residues. The junction had 5 bases not matched to a gene; V was cut back by 9 bases and J by 6 bases. The CDR3 reads CARGASGNEQFF. In nucleotides, the CDR3 is TGTGCCAGGGGCGCTAGCGGCAATGAGCAGTTCTTC.

The table lists this clone with a few counts. The chain links TRBV25-1 to TRBJ1-4; a weak D match, TRBD1 (6 bases). V was pared by 6 bases and J by 7 bases, with 18 bases between. This CDR3 has 15 amino acids. Germline values: CDR1 MGHDK, CDR2 SYGVNS. For the CDR3, the DNA is TGTGCCAGCAGCCTCCGGGCGAGGGGGATTGAAAAACTGTTTTTT. This encodes CASSLRARGIEKLFF.

This clone has a handful of counts. This chain links TRBV5-1 with TRBJ2-2; 8 bases are a match to TRBD2. The V and J ends lost 1 base and 4 bases, in that order; junction bases with no gene match: 6. The CDR3 covers 16 residues. Looked up from germline, CDR1 is SGHRS and CDR2 is YFSETQ. The CDR3, as DNA: TGCGCCAGCAGCTTGCAGGCGGGAGGTTCCACCGGGGAGCTGTTTTTT. Translation: CASSLQAGGSTGELFF.

The gene calls are TRBV5-1 and TRBJ2-2; D is possibly TRBD1 (6 bases). Trimming shortened V by 7 bases and J by 3 bases, and 13 bases separated the two germline ends. The V gene's germline CDR1 is SGHRS and CDR2 YFSETQ. This CDR3 is built from 14 residues. This CDR3 reads CASHRQEYTGELFF. The CDR3 nucleotides are TGCGCCAGCCATAGACAGGAATACACCGGGGAGCTGTTTTTT.

In this sample, this clone turned up a few times. The rearrangement links TRBV7-3 to TRBJ2-1, with 10 nucleotides matching TRBD2. The CDR3 contains 13 residues. V was pared by 3 bases and J by 7 bases, with 0 bases of the junction left unmatched. The germline gives CDR1 SGHTA, CDR2 FQGTGA. This CDR3 reads CASSLGLANEQFF. Here the CDR3 DNA reads TGTGCCAGCAGCTTGGGACTAGCGAATGAGCAGTTCTTC.

This sequence joins TRBV14 and TRBJ2-1, with 7 bases that match TRBD1. This CDR3 has 14 amino acids. V trimming: 4 bases; J trimming: 4 bases; junction bases outside the gene matches: 4. Looked up from germline, CDR1 is SGHDN and CDR2 is FVKESK. CDR3 DNA: TGTGCCAGCAGCCTACGACAGGGATACAATGAGCAGTTCTTC. Encoded protein: CASSLRQGYNEQFF.

Points on this clone: Other nucleotide sequences in the sample specify the same CDR3. The V and J genes are TRBV29-1 and TRBJ2-1, with TRBD2 identical over 11 bases. CDR3 length: 14 residues. J was trimmed by 4 bases and V by 6 bases; bases with no gene match: 5. From germline, CDR1 is SQVTM and CDR2 ANQGSEA. The CDR3 bases are TGCAGCGTCGATGGGACTAGCGGTTACAATGAGCAGTTCTTC. Translated: CSVDGTSGYNEQFF.

This chain links TRBV12-5 with TRBJ2-1, with D possibly TRBD2 on 6 matching bases. In germline, CDR1 is LGHNT, CDR2 FRNRAP. CDR3 size: 13 residues. The germline V and J ends were trimmed by 5 bases and 10 bases, with 15 bases remaining between them. Here the CDR3 DNA reads TGTGCTAGTGGTCCCGTCGGGGACTCAGAGCAGTTCTTC. Translation: CASGPVGDSEQFF.

This clone was observed a handful of times. V is TRBV30 and J is TRBJ1-5, with D perhaps TRBD1 (6 bases). The CDR3 is 14 residues long. The germline CDR1 and CDR2 sequences are GTSNPN and SVGIG (reference sequence). V was cut by 3 bases and J by 7 bases, with 16 bases left in between. The CDR3 reads CAWSTGQFKQPQHF. In DNA form, the CDR3 reads TGTGCCTGGAGCACCGGACAGTTCAAACAGCCCCAGCATTTT.